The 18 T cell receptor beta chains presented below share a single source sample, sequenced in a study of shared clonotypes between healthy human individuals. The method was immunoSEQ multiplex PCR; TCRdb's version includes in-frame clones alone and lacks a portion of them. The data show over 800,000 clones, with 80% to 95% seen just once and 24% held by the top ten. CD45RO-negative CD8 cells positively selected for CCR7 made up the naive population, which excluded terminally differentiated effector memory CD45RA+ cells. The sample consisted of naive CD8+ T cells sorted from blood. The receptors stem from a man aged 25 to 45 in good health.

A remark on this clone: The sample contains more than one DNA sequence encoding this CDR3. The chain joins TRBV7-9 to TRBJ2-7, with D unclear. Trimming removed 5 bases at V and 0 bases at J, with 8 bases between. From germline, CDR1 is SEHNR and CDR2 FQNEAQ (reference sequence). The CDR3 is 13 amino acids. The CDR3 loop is CASSPSVSYEQYF. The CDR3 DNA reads TGTGCCAGCAGCCCTTCAGTCTCCTACGAGCAGTACTTC.

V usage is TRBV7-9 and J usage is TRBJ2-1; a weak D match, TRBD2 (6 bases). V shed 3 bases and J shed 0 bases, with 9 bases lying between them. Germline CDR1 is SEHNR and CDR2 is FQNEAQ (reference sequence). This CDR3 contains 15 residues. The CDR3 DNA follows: TGTGCCAGCAGCTTGGTGGAGGGCTCCTACAATGAGCAGTTCTTC. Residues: CASSLVEGSYNEQFF.

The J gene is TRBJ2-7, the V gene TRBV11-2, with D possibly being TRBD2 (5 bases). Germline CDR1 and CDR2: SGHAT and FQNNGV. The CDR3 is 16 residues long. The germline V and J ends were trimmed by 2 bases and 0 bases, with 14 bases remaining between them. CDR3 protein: CASSLNGAASSYEQYF. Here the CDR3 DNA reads TGTGCCAGCAGCTTAAACGGAGCGGCGAGCTCCTACGAGCAGTACTTC.

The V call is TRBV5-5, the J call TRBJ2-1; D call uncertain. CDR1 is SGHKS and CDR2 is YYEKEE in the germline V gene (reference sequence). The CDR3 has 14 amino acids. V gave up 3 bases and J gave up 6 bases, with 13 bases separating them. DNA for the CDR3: TGTGCCAGCAGCTATTGGAGTACCGGCAATGAGCAGTTCTTC. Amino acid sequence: CASSYWSTGNEQFF.

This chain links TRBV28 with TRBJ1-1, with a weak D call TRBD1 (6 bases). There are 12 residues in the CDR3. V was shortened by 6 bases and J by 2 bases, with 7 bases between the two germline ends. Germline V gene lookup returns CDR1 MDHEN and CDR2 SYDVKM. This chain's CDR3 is CASRTGNTEAFF. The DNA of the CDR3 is TGTGCCAGCAGGACAGGAAACACTGAAGCTTTCTTT.

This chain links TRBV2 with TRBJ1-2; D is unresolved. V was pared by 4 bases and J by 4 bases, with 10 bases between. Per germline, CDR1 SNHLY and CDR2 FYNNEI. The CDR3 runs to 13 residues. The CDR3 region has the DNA TGTGCCAGCAGTGGACGGCCCATCTATGGCTACACCTTC. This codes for CASSGRPIYGYTF.

The CDR3: CASSPYGGRLAGNEQFF. Here the CDR3 DNA reads TGTGCCAGCAGCCCCTACGGGGGTAGACTAGCGGGAAATGAGCAGTTCTTC. The chain is built from TRBV7-8 and TRBJ2-1; 11 bases match TRBD2. The V and J ends lost 5 bases and 7 bases, in that order; junction bases with no gene match: 13. This CDR3 has 17 amino acids. Germline loops: CDR1 SGHVS, CDR2 FQNEAQ.

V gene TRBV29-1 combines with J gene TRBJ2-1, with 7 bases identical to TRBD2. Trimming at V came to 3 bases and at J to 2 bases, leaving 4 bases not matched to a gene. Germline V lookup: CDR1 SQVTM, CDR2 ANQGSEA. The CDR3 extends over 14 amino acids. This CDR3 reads CSVDGGSAYNEQFF. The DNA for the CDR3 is TGCAGCGTTGATGGCGGGAGTGCCTACAATGAGCAGTTCTTC.

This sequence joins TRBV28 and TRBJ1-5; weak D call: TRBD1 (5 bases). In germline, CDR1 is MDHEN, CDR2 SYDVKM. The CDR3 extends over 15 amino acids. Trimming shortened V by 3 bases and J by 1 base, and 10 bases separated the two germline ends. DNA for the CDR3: TGTGCCAGCAGTTTCCCGACAGAGAGCAATCAGCCCCAGCATTTT. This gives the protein CASSFPTESNQPQHF.

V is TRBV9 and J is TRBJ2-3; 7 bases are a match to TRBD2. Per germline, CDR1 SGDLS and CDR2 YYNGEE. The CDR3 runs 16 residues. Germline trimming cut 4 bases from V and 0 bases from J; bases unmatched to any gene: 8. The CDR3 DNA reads TGTGCCAGCAGCTCCGCGACCGGGGGGAGCACAGATACGCAGTATTTT. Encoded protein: CASSSATGGSTDTQYF.

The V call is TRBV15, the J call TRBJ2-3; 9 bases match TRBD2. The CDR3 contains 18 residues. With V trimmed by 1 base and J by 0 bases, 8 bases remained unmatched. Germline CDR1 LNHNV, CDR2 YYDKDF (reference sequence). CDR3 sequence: CATSRAPAGGPSTDTQYF. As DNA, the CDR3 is TGTGCCACCAGCAGAGCACCAGCGGGAGGACCTAGCACAGATACGCAGTATTTT.

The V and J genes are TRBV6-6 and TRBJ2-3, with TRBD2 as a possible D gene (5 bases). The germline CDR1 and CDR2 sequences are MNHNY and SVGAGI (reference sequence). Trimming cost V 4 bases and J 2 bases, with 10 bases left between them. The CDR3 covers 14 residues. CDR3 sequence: CASSSADYTDTQYF. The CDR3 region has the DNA TGTGCCAGCAGTTCAGCAGACTACACAGATACGCAGTATTTT.

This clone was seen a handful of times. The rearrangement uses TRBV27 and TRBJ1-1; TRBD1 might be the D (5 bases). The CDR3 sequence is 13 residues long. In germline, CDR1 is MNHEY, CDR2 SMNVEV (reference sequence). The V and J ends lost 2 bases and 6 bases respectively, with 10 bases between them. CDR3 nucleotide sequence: TGTGCCAGCAGTTTACAGGTACAGGCTGAAGCTTTCTTT. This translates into CASSLQVQAEAFF.

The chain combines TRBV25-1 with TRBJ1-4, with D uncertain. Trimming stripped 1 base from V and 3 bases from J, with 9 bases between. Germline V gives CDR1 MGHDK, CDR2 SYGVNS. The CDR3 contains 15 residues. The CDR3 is CASSESRRANEKLFF. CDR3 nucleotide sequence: TGTGCCAGCAGTGAATCAAGAAGGGCTAATGAAAAACTGTTTTTT.

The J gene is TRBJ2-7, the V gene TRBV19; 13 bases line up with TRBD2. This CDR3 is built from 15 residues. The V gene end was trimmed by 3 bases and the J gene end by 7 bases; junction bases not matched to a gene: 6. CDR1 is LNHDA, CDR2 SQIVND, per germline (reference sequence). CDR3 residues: CASSISLAGGREQYF. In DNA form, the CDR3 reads TGTGCCAGTAGTATTTCACTAGCGGGAGGGCGAGAGCAGTACTTC.

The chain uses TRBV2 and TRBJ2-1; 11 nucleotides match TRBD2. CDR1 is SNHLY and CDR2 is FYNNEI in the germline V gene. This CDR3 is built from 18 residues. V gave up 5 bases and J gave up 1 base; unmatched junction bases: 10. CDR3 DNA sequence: TGTGCCAGCAGTTCTGCCTTGGGACTAGCGGATTCCTACAATGAGCAGTTCTTC. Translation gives CASSSALGLADSYNEQFF. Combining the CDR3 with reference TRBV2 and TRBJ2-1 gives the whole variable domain EPEVTQTPSHQVTQMGQEVILRCVPISNHLYFYWYRQILGQKVEFLVSFYNNEISEKSEIFDDQFSVERPDGSNFTLKIRSTKLEDSAMYFCASSSALGLADSYNEQFFGPGTRLTVL.

CDR3 region: CASRAASGGFYEQYF. CDR3 nucleotide sequence: TGTGCCAGTAGGGCGGCCTCCGGAGGGTTCTACGAGCAGTACTTC. The chain combines TRBV19 with TRBJ2-7, with a tentative D call TRBD2 (6 bases). V dropped 6 bases and J dropped 3 bases, with 18 bases sitting between them. CDR1 and CDR2 (germline): LNHDA, SQIVND (reference sequence). The CDR3 totals 15 residues. Full variable domain (outside the CDR3, taken from reference TRBV19 and TRBJ2-7): DGGITQSPKYLFRKEGQNVTLSCEQNLNHDAMYWYRQDPGQGLRLIYYSQIVNDFQKGDIAEGYSVSREKKESFPLTVTSAQKNPTAFYLCASRAASGGFYEQYFGPGTRLTVT.

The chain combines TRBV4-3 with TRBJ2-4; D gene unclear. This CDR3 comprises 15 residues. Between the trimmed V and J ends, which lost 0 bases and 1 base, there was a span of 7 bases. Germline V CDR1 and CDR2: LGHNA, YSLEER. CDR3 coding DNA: TGCGCCAGCAGCCAAGATCGCATGGCCAAAAACATTCAGTACTTC. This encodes CASSQDRMAKNIQYF.